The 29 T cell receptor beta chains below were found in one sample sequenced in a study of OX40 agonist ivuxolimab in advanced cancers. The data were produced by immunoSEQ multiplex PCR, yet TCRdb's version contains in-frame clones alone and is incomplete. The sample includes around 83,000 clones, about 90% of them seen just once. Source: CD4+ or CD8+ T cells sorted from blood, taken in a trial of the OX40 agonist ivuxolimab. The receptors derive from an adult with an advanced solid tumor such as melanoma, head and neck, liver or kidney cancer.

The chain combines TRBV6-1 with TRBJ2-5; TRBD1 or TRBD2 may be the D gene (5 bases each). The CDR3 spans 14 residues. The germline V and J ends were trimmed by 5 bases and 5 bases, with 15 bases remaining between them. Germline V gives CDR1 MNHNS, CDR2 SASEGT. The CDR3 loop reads CASSLRGVGETQYF. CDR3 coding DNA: TGTGCCAGCAGTTTACGAGGGGTCGGCGAGACCCAGTACTTC.

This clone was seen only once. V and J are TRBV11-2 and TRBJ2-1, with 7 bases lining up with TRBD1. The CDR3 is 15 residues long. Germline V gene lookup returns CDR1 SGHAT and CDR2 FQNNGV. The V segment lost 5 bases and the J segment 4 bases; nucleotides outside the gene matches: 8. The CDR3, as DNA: TGTGCCAGCAGCGAAGGACAGGCTCGATACAATGAGCAGTTCTTC. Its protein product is CASSEGQARYNEQFF. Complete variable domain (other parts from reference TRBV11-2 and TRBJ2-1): EAGVAQSPRYKIIEKRQSVAFWCNPISGHATLYWYQQILGQGPKLLIQFQNNGVVDDSQLPKDRFSAERLKGVDSTLKIQPAKLEDSAVYLCASSEGQARYNEQFFGPGTRLTVL.

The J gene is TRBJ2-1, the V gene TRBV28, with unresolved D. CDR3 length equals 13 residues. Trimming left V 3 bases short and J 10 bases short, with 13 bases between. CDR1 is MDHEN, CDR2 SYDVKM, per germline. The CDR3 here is CASSFVGFGEQFF. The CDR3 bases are TGTGCCAGCAGTTTCGTGGGGTTCGGGGAGCAGTTCTTC.

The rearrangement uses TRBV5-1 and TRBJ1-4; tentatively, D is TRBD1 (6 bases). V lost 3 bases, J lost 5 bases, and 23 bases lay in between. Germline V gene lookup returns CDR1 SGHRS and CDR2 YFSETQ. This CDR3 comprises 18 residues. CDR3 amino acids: CASSYQPQRQAANEKLFF. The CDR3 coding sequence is TGCGCCAGCAGCTACCAGCCGCAAAGACAGGCGGCGAATGAAAAACTGTTTTTT.

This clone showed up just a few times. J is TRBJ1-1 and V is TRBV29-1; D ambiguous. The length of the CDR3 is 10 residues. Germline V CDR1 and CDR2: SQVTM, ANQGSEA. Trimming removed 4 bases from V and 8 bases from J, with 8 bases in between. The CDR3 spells CSVGALEAFF. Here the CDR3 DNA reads TGCAGCGTTGGGGCTCTCGAAGCTTTCTTT.

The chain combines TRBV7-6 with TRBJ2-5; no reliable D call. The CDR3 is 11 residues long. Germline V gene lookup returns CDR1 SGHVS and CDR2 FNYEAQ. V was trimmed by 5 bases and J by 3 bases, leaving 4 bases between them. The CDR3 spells CASSRKETQYF. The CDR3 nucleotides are TGTGCCAGCAGCCGTAAAGAGACCCAGTACTTC.

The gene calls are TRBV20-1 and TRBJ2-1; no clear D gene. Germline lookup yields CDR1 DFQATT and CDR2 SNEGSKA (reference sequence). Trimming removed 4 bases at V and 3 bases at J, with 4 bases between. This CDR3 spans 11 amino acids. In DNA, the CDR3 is TGCAGTGCTAAAGACTACAATGAGCAGTTCTTC. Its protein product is CSAKDYNEQFF.

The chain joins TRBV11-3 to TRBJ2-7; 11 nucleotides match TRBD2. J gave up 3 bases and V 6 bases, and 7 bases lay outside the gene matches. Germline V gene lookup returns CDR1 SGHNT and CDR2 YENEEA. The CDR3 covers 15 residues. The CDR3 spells CASSLTSGANYEQYF. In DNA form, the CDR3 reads TGTGCCAGCAGTTTGACTAGCGGGGCCAACTACGAGCAGTACTTC.

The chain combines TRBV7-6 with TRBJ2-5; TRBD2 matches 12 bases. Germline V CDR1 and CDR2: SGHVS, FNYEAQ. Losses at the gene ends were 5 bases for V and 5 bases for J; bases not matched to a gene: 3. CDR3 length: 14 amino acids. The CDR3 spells CASSKGTSGETQYF. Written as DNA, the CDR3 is TGTGCCAGCAGCAAGGGGACTAGCGGGGAGACCCAGTACTTC.

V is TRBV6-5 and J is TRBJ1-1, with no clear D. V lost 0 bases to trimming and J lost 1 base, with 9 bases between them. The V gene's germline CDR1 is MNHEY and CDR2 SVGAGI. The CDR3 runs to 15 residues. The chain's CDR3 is CASSYSLRTNTEAFF. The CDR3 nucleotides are TGTGCCAGCAGTTACTCGCTCCGGACGAACACTGAAGCTTTCTTT.

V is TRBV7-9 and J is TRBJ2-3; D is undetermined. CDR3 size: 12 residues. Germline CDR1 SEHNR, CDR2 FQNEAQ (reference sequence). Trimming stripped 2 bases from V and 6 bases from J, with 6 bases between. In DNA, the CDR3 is TGTGCCAGCAGCTTATACGGGGATACGCAGTATTTT. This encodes CASSLYGDTQYF.

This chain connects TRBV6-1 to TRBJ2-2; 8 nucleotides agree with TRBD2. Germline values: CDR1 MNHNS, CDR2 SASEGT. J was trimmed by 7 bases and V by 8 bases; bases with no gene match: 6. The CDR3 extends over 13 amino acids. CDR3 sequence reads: CASQREMGGELFF. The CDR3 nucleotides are TGTGCCAGCCAGCGGGAGATGGGCGGGGAGCTGTTTTTT.

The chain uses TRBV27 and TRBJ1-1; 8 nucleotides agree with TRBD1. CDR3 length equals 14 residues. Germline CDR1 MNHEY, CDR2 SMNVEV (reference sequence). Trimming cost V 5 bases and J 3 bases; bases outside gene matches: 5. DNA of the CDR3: TGTGCCAGCAGTCCCAGGGGGCGCGACACTGAAGCTTTCTTT. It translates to CASSPRGRDTEAFF.

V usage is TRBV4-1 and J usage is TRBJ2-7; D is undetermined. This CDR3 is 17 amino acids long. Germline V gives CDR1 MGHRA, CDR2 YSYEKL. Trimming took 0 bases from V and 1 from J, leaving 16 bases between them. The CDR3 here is CASSQDNSRSISYEQYF. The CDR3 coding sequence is TGCGCCAGCAGCCAAGACAATTCCAGGTCTATTTCCTACGAGCAGTACTTC.

Written as DNA, the CDR3 is TGCGCCAGCAGCTTCCTTGGGCAGGGTAAAGTGTTCTTT. It specifies CASSFLGQGKVFF. The chain combines TRBV5-1 with TRBJ1-1; tentative D call: TRBD1 (5 bases). The CDR3 extends over 13 amino acids. Trimming shortened V by 2 bases and J by 14 bases, and 19 bases separated the two germline ends. Looked up from germline, CDR1 is SGHRS and CDR2 is YFSETQ.

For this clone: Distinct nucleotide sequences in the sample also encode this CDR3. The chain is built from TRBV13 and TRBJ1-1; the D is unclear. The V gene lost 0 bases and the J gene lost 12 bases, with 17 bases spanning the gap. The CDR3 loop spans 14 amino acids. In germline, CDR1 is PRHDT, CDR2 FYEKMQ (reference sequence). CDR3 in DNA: TGTGCCAGCAGCTTAGGCCGAACAATTTGGGGAACTTTCTTT. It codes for CASSLGRTIWGTFF.

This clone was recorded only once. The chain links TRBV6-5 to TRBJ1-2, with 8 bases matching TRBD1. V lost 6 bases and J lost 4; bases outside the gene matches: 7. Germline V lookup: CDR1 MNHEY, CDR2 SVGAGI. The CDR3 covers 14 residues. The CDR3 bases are TGTGCCAGCAGATCGACAGGGGCCAGCTATGGCTACACCTTC. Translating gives CASRSTGASYGYTF.

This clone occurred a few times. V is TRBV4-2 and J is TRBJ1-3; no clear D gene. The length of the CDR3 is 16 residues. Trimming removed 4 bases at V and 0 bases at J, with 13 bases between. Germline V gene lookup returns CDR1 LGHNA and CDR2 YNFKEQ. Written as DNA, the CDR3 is TGTGCCAGCAGCCCCTCCGTCTCTTACTCTGGAAACACCATATATTTT. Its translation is CASSPSVSYSGNTIYF.

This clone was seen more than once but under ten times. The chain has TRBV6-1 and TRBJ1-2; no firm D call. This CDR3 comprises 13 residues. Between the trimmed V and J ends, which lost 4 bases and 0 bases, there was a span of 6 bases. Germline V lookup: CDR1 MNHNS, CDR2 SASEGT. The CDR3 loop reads CASSVVSNYGYTF. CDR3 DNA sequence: TGTGCCAGCAGTGTAGTTTCTAACTATGGCTACACCTTC.

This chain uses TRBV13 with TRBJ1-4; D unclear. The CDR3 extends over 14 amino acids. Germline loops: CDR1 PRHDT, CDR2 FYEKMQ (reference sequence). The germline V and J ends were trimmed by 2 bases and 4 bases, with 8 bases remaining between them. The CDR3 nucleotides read TGTGCCAGCAGCTTAAAGAGCAGTAATGAAAAACTGTTTTTT. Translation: CASSLKSSNEKLFF.

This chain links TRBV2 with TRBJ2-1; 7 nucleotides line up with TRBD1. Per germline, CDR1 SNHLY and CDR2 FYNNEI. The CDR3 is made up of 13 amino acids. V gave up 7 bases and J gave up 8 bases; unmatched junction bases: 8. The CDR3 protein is CASKKGGTDEQFF. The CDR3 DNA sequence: TGTGCCAGCAAGAAGGGTGGGACAGATGAGCAGTTCTTC.

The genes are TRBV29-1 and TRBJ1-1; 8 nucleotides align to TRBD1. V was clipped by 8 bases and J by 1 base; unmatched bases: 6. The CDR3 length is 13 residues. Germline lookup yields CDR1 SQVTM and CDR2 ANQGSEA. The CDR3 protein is CSSTGTGNTEAFF. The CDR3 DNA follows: TGCAGCTCTACCGGGACAGGGAACACTGAAGCTTTCTTT.

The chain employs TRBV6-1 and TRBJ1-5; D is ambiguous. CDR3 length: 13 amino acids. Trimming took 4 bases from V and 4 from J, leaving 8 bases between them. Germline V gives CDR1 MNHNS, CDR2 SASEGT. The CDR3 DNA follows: TGTGCCAGCAGTGTTAACAGAAATCAGCCCCAGCATTTT. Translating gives CASSVNRNQPQHF.

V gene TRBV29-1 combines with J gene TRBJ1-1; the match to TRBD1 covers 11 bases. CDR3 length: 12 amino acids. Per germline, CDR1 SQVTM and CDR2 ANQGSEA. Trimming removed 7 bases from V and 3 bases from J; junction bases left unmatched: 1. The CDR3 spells CSGGQGDTEAFF. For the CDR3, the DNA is TGCAGCGGGGGACAGGGGGACACTGAAGCTTTCTTT.

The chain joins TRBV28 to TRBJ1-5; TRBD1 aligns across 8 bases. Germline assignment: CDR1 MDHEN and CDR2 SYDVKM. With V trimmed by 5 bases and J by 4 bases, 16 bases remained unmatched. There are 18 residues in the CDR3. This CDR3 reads CASSPLQLQGEGNQPQHF. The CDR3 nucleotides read TGTGCCAGCAGTCCTCTTCAATTACAGGGGGAAGGAAATCAGCCCCAGCATTTT.

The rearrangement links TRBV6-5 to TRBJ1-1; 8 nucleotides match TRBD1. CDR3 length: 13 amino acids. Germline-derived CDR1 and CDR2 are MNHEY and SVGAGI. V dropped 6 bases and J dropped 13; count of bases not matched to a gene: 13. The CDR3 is CASRDPGTGNLFF. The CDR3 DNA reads TGTGCCAGCAGAGACCCCGGGACAGGTAATCTTTTCTTT.

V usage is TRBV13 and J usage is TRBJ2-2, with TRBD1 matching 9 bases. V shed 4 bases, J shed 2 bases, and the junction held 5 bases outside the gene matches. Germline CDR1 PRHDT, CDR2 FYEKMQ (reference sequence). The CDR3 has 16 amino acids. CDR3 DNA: TGTGCCAGCAGCTCCGGGACAGGGACAAACACCGGGGAGCTGTTTTTT. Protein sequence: CASSSGTGTNTGELFF.

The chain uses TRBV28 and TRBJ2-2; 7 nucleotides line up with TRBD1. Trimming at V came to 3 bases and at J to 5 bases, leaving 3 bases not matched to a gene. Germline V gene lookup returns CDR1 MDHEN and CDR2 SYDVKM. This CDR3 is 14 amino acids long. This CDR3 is CASSFGDRTGELFF. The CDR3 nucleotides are TGTGCCAGCAGTTTTGGGGACAGAACCGGGGAGCTGTTTTTT.

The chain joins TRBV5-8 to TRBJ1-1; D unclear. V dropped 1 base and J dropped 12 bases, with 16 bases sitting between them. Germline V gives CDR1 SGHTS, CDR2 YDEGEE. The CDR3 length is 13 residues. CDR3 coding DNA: TGTGCCAGCAGCTTGTCCAGATCGGCGGGCTCTTTCTTT. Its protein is CASSLSRSAGSFF.